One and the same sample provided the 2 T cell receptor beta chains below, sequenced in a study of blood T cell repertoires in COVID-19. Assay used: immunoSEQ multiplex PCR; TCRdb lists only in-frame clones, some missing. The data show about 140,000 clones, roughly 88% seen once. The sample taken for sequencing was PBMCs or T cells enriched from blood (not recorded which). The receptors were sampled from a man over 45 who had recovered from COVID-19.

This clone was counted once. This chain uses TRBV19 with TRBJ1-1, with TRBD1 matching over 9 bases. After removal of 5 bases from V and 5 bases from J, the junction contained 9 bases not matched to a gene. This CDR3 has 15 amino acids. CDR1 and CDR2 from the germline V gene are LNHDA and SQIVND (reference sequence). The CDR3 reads CASSLSTGGRTEAFF. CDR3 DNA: TGTGCCAGTAGTTTATCGACAGGGGGAAGGACTGAAGCTTTCTTT.

The chain's CDR3 is CASSQVQGHTGELFF. The CDR3, as DNA: TGTGCCAGCAGCCAGGTCCAGGGTCACACCGGGGAGCTGTTTTTT. The V call is TRBV14, the J call TRBJ2-2; maybe TRBD1 (5 bases). Trimming shortened V by 3 bases and J by 3 bases, and 11 bases separated the two germline ends. The CDR3 covers 15 residues. Germline-derived CDR1 and CDR2 are SGHDN and FVKESK.